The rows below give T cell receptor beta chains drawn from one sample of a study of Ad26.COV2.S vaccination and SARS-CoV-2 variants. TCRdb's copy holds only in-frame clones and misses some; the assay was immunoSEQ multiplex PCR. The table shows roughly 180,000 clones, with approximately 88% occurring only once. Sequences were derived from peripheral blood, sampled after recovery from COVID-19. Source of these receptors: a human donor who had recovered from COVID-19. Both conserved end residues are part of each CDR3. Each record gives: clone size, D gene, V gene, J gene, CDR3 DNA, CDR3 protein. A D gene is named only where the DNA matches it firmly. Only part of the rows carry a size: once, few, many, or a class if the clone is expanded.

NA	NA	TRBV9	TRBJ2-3	TGTGCCAGCAGCGCCCCCGGGCGAGATACGCAGTATTTT	CASSAPGRDTQYF
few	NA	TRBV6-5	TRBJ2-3	TGTGCCAGCAGTTACAGGGGAAAAGATAGAGATACGCAGTATTTT	CASSYRGKDRDTQYF
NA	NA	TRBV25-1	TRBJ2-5	TGTGCCAGCCCCATAGGGGATTTGATAGAGACCCAGTACTTC	CASPIGDLIETQYF
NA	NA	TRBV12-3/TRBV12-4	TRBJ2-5	TGTGCCAGCAGTCCCGGGGTCGAGACCCAGTACTTC	CASSPGVETQYF
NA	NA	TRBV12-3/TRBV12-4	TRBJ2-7	TGTGCCAGCAGTTCGGGACTGAACGAGCAGTACTTC	CASSSGLNEQYF
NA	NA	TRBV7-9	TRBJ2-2	TGTGCCTCAGGCCCAGGCTCGTCCGGGGAGCTGTTTTTT	CASGPGSSGELFF
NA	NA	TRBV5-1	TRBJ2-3	TGCGCCAGCAGCAACCTACCAAGCACAGATACGCAGTATTTT	CASSNLPSTDTQYF
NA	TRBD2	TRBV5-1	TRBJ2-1	TGCGCCAGCAGCTTGGGCAGACTAGCGCCAGACAATGAGCAGTTCTTC	CASSLGRLAPDNEQFF
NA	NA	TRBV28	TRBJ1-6	TGTGCCAGCAGTCCCCAAGGATCACCCCTCCACTTT	CASSPQGSPLHF
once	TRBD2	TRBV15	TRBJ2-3	TGTGCCACCAGCAGGGGATTAGCGGGCTTCACAGATACGCAGTATTTT	CATSRGLAGFTDTQYF
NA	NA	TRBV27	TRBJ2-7	TGTGCCAGCAGTTCTACCGCAACAGGTAACGGCGAGCAGTACTTC	CASSSTATGNGEQYF
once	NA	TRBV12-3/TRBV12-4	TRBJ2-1	TGTGCCAGCAGTTTGGGATACCCGGGTGAGCAGTTCTTC	CASSLGYPGEQFF
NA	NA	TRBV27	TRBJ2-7	TGTGCCAGCAGCCAGGGCCTATTACAGTACTTC	CASSQGLLQYF
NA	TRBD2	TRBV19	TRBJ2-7	TGTGCCAGTAGCGCCGGGACTAGCGGCTACGAGCAGTACTTC	CASSAGTSGYEQYF
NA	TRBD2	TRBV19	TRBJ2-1	TGTGCCAGTAGTATCATAGGACTAGCTGGAAATGAGCAGTTCTTC	CASSIIGLAGNEQFF
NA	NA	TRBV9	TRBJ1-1	TGTGCCAGCAGCGTAGTGGACTGGGGGGCAGACACTGAAGCTTTCTTT	CASSVVDWGADTEAFF
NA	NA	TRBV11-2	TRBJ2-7	TGTGCCAGCAGCAGGGGCCTCACCTACGAGCAGTACTTC	CASSRGLTYEQYF
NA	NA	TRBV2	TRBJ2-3	TGTGCCAGCAGTGAGAAAGATACGCAGTATTTT	CASSEKDTQYF
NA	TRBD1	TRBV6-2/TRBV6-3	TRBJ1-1	TGTGCCAGCAGCATACAGGGGTTGAACACTGAAGCTTTCTTT	CASSIQGLNTEAFF
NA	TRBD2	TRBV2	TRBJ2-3	TGTGCCAGCAGGTCCGGGACTAACCCCGGAGATACGCAGTATTTT	CASRSGTNPGDTQYF
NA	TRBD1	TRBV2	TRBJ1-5	TGTGCCAGCAGGCTGGACAGGGGTCAGCCCCAGCATTTT	CASRLDRGQPQHF
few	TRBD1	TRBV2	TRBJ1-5	TGTGCCAGCTGCCGTGGACAGGGCGATCAGCCCCAGCATTTT	CASCRGQGDQPQHF
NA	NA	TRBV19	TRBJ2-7	TGTGCCAGTAGCCTGGGGCACTCCTACGAGCAGTACTTC	CASSLGHSYEQYF
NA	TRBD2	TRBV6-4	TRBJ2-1	TGTGCCAGCAGTGAACGGGGGGGTAGCTCCTACAATGAGCAGTTCTTC	CASSERGGSSYNEQFF
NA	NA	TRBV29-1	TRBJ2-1	TGCAGCGTTAGGGGGAGGGTACGGGATGAGCAGTTCTTC	CSVRGRVRDEQFF
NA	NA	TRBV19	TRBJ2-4	TGTGCCAGTAGTACTTCGTCGTTAGCCAAAAACATTCAGTACTTC	CASSTSSLAKNIQYF
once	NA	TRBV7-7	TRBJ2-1	TGTGCTAGCAGCCGCGGGGCTTACAATGAGCAGTTCTTC	CASSRGAYNEQFF
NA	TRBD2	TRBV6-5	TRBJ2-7	TGTGCCAGCAGTTACTGGACTAGCGGTCCCTACGAGCAGTACTTC	CASSYWTSGPYEQYF
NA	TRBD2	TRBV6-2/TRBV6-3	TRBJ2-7	TGTGCCAGCAGTTACTCGACAGTAGCGGGATCCTACGAGCAGTACTTC	CASSYSTVAGSYEQYF
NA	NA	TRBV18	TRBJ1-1	TGTGCCAGCTCACCAAATCATCAGGACACTGAAGCTTTCTTT	CASSPNHQDTEAFF
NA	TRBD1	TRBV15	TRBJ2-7	TGTGCCACCAGCAGAGATTTGAGGCAGGGGGCGAGCTACGAGCAGTACTTC	CATSRDLRQGASYEQYF
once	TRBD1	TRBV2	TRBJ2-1	TGTGCCAGCAGTGAATTCGAGAGGACAGGGGTCTACAATGAGCAGTTCTTC	CASSEFERTGVYNEQFF
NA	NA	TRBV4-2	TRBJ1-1	TGTGCCAGCAGCTCAAGAGGCACTGAAGCTTTCTTT	CASSSRGTEAFF
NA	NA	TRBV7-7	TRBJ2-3	TGTGCTAGCAGCTTGACGGGATCTAGCACAGATACGCAGTATTTT	CASSLTGSSTDTQYF
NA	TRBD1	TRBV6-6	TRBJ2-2	TGTGCCAGCACCCCGACAGGGTACACCGGGGAGCTGTTTTTT	CASTPTGYTGELFF
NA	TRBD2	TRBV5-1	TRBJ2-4	TGCGCCAGCAGCTTGGGGGCTAGCGGGAGGTCCAAAAACATTCAGTACTTC	CASSLGASGRSKNIQYF
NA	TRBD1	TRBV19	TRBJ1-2	TGTGCCAGTAGTCCCCAAGCGACAGGGGGAACGGCTAACTATGGCTACACCTTC	CASSPQATGGTANYGYTF
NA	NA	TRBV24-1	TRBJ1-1	TGTGCCACCAGTGGCCCAAACACTGAAGCTTTCTTT	CATSGPNTEAFF
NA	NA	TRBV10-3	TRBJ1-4	TGTGCCATCAGTGGGGGAGCTGCAACTAATGAAAAACTGTTTTTT	CAISGGAATNEKLFF
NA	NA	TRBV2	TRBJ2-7	TGTGCCAGCAGTGATTACCACCGTCACCCCTCCGAGCAGTACTTC	CASSDYHRHPSEQYF
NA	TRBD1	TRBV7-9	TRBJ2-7	TGTGCCAGCAGCTCTTCGCGGACAGGGGGCGACGAGCAGTACTTC	CASSSSRTGGDEQYF
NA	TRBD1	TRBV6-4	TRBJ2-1	TGTGCCAGCAGTAGGGAGGGACAGGGCTACAATGAGCAGTTCTTC	CASSREGQGYNEQFF
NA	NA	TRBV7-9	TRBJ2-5	TGTGCCAGCAGCTTAATTGGGGTTTTGGGACAAGAGACCCAGTACTTC	CASSLIGVLGQETQYF
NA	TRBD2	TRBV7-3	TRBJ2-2	TGTGCCAGCAGCTTAACTGGGACTAGCGATAACGGGGAGCTGTTTTTT	CASSLTGTSDNGELFF
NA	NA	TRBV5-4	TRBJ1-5	TGTGCCAGCAGCTTGGAGGGCTTTAATCAGCCCCAGCATTTT	CASSLEGFNQPQHF
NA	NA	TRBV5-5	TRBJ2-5	TGTGCCAGCAGACCTCACAGGGCGTGGGAGACCCAGTACTTC	CASRPHRAWETQYF